Following are 30 T cell receptor beta chains from one sample sequenced in a study of beta chain features in type 1 diabetes. Study results and limitations: Moderately but significantly shorter TCRB CDR3s were found in Type 1 diabetes patients in all four CD4+ subsets.

The antigens for these receptors are not known. The isolated RNA, all of it, was reverse transcribed, so expressed TCRB transcripts were what got sequenced. The assay was immunoSEQ multiplex PCR, and TCRdb's table has in-frame clones only and misses some. Of about 710,000 clones listed, 11% to 15% were seen once; the top ten hold approximately 0.043%. Sequenced input: naive CD4+ T cells from blood. Receptor source: a man aged 18 to 29 with type 1 diabetes.

J is TRBJ2-3 and V is TRBV4-2; D is perhaps TRBD2 (6 bases). CDR1 LGHNA and CDR2 YNFKEQ come from the germline V gene. Trimming took 4 bases from V and 1 from J, leaving 18 bases between them. CDR3 length: 17 residues. Written as DNA, the CDR3 is TGTGCCAGCAGCCCCCCACCAGGGCGGGGCGGCACAGATACGCAGTATTTT. Protein: CASSPPPGRGGTDTQYF.

This clone came up a few times. The chain is built from TRBV4-2 and TRBJ2-7; 7 bases map to TRBD1. Germline trimming cut 7 bases from V and 4 bases from J; bases unmatched to any gene: 13. The CDR3 contains 15 residues. Germline V gene sequence: CDR1 LGHNA, CDR2 YNFKEQ. The CDR3 loop reads CASTNAGTAIYEQYF. Written as DNA, the CDR3 is TGTGCCAGCACCAATGCCGGGACAGCGATATACGAGCAGTACTTC.

CDR3: CASNLFGTGNTGELFF. CDR3 in DNA: TGTGCCAGCAACCTTTTCGGGACAGGGAACACCGGGGAGCTGTTTTTT. The gene calls are TRBV7-2 and TRBJ2-2; 8 bases agree with TRBD1. The J segment lost 1 base and the V segment lost 7 bases, leaving 8 bases of the junction unmatched. Germline V CDR1 and CDR2: SGHTA, FQGNSA. This CDR3 is built from 16 residues.

A few counts support this clone. CDR3 amino acids: CASSLGGGLYEQYF. For the CDR3, the DNA is TGCGCCAGCAGCCTTGGCGGGGGGCTATACGAGCAGTACTTC. This rearrangement joins TRBV23-1 to TRBJ2-7, with 8 bases that match TRBD2. TRBV23-1 is treated as an ORF (open reading frame) with a function not yet certain. The CDR3 consists of 14 residues. The ends lost 6 bases at V and 4 bases at J; junction bases unmatched: 8.

J is TRBJ2-7 and V is TRBV5-1; tentatively, D is TRBD1 or TRBD2 (5 bases each). Trimming removed 4 bases at V and 3 bases at J, with 8 bases between. CDR3 length: 12 amino acids. The germline V gene encodes CDR1 SGHRS and CDR2 YFSETQ. In DNA form, the CDR3 reads TGCGCCAGCAGCCAGGGAGTCTACGAGCAGTACTTC. Translating gives CASSQGVYEQYF. The whole variable domain, remainder taken from reference TRBV5-1 and TRBJ2-7, is KAGVTQTPRYLIKTRGQQVTLSCSPISGHRSVSWYQQTPGQGLQFLFEYFSETQRNKGNFPGRFSGRQFSNSRSEMNVSTLELGDSALYLCASSQGVYEQYFGPGTRLTVT.

This clone was counted only a few times. The chain couples TRBV7-3 to TRBJ2-5; possible D gene TRBD2, 5 bases. CDR1 and CDR2 from the germline V gene are SGHTA and FQGTGA. Trimming took off 2 bases at V and 5 bases at J, with 9 bases between the two ends. This CDR3 has 13 amino acids. The CDR3 coding sequence is TGTGCCAGCAGCTTATCCTCGGGGGAGACCCAGTACTTC. Translation gives CASSLSSGETQYF.

This clone was detected a few times. The gene calls are TRBV29-1 and TRBJ1-1, with D tentatively TRBD1 (6 bases). Germline CDR1 and CDR2: SQVTM and ANQGSEA. The V and J ends lost 3 bases and 0 bases respectively, with 8 bases between them. The CDR3 spans 13 residues. CDR3: CSVEGGLNTEAFF. CDR3 in DNA: TGCAGCGTTGAGGGGGGGCTGAACACTGAAGCTTTCTTT.

This chain joins TRBV27 and TRBJ1-6, with D possibly being TRBD1 (5 bases). The CDR3 loop spans 15 amino acids. V was pared by 7 bases and J by 8 bases, with 18 bases between. Germline CDR1 and CDR2: MNHEY and SMNVEV (reference sequence). Here the CDR3 DNA reads TGTGCCAGCACCTCGGGAGGGGAGGGGTATTCACCCCTCCACTTT. Its protein product is CASTSGGEGYSPLHF.

The sample holds a few counts of this clone. J is TRBJ2-2 and V is TRBV10-3, with 12 bases matching TRBD2. In germline, CDR1 is ENHRY, CDR2 SYGVKD. The CDR3 consists of 17 residues. The ends lost 10 bases at V and 0 bases at J; junction bases unmatched: 9. CDR3 DNA: TGTGCCAGCGGGACTAGCGGGCAGAGAGCGAACACCGGGGAGCTGTTTTTT. Protein product: CASGTSGQRANTGELFF.

This clone has just a few counts. The V gene is TRBV2, the J gene TRBJ2-3; D is undetermined. V was trimmed by 9 bases and J by 6 bases, leaving 19 bases between them. Germline CDR1 SNHLY, CDR2 FYNNEI. This CDR3 is built from 14 residues. The CDR3 loop reads CARMDPSIQDTQYF. The CDR3 coding sequence is TGTGCCAGGATGGATCCATCAATCCAGGATACGCAGTATTTT.

This clone was recorded a few times. This chain uses TRBV4-1 with TRBJ1-5, with 10 bases identical to TRBD1. Germline trimming cut 1 base from V and 0 bases from J; bases unmatched to any gene: 3. Germline V CDR1 and CDR2: MGHRA, YSYEKL. The CDR3 is made up of 17 amino acids. The CDR3 protein is CASSQAGQGPSNQPQHF. CDR3 nucleotides: TGCGCCAGCAGCCAAGCGGGACAGGGGCCTAGCAATCAGCCCCAGCATTTT.

This clone has more than one count but fewer than ten. V gene TRBV9 combines with J gene TRBJ1-2; 7 bases are shared with TRBD1. With V trimmed by 4 bases and J by 1 base, 7 bases remained unmatched. The CDR3 length is 15 residues. The germline gives CDR1 SGDLS, CDR2 YYNGEE. CDR3 residues: CASSTRDRSNYGYTF. Here the CDR3 DNA reads TGTGCCAGCAGCACCAGGGACAGAAGTAACTATGGCTACACCTTC.

This clone has only a few counts. The chain recombines TRBV19 with TRBJ1-5; 9 bases line up with TRBD1. CDR1 LNHDA and CDR2 SQIVND come from the germline V gene (reference sequence). The CDR3 loop spans 15 amino acids. The J segment lost 3 bases and the V segment lost 6 bases, leaving 6 bases of the junction unmatched. This chain's CDR3 is CASSPTGGLNQPQHF. The CDR3 nucleotides are TGTGCCAGTAGCCCTACAGGGGGCCTCAATCAGCCCCAGCATTTT.

This clone occurred a few times. The chain couples TRBV14 to TRBJ1-5, with 7 positions matching TRBD1. V gave up 2 bases and J gave up 4 bases; unmatched junction bases: 5. The germline CDR1 and CDR2 sequences are SGHDN and FVKESK. The CDR3 is made up of 15 amino acids. CDR3 amino acids: CASSQTGARNQPQHF. The CDR3 bases are TGTGCCAGCAGCCAAACAGGGGCTCGAAATCAGCCCCAGCATTTT. The variable domain in full, with the rest retrieved from reference TRBV14 and TRBJ1-5, is EAGVTQFPSHSVIEKGQTVTLRCDPISGHDNLYWYRRVMGKEIKFLLHFVKESKQDESGMPNNRFLAERTGGTYSTLKVQPAELEDSGVYFCASSQTGARNQPQHFGDGTRLSIL.

The V gene is TRBV10-3, the J gene TRBJ2-6; D remains unclear. V was shortened by 3 bases and J by 0 bases, with 6 bases between the two germline ends. CDR3 length equals 15 residues. In germline, CDR1 is ENHRY, CDR2 SYGVKD. The CDR3 is CAISDVSSGANVLTF. Here the CDR3 DNA reads TGTGCCATCAGTGATGTGAGCTCTGGGGCCAACGTCCTGACTTTC.

This clone has a handful of counts. V gene TRBV5-4 combines with J gene TRBJ2-1, with a weak D call TRBD2 (7 bases). Germline-derived CDR1 and CDR2 are SGHNT and YYREEE (reference sequence). The CDR3 covers 17 residues. V was trimmed by 4 bases and J by 1 base, leaving 18 bases between them. This CDR3 is CASSTGGTVESYNEQFF. As DNA, the CDR3 is TGTGCCAGCAGCACGGGGGGCACAGTAGAGTCCTACAATGAGCAGTTCTTC.

V usage is TRBV5-4 and J usage is TRBJ2-4; 7 bases agree with TRBD2. Germline-derived CDR1 and CDR2 are SGHNT and YYREEE (reference sequence). This CDR3 has 15 amino acids. The ends lost 3 bases at V and 5 bases at J; junction bases unmatched: 8. This CDR3 is CASSSPRDYQNIQYF. CDR3 DNA: TGTGCCAGCAGCTCGCCCCGGGACTACCAAAACATTCAGTACTTC.

This rearrangement joins TRBV15 to TRBJ2-5; D may be TRBD2 (5 bases). Per germline, CDR1 LNHNV and CDR2 YYDKDF (reference sequence). V was shortened by 0 bases and J by 4 bases, with 12 bases between the two germline ends. The CDR3 totals 15 residues. The CDR3 DNA is TGTGCCACCAGCAGAGATCCCACTAGTGGAGAGACCCAGTACTTC. It codes for CATSRDPTSGETQYF. The whole variable domain, remainder taken from reference TRBV15 and TRBJ2-5, is DAMVIQNPRYQVTQFGKPVTLSCSQTLNHNVMYWYQQKSSQAPKLLFHYYDKDFNNEADTPDNFQSRRPNTSFCFLDIRSPGLGDTAMYLCATSRDPTSGETQYFGPGTRLLVL.

The CDR3 region is CASSPPGANYGYTF. The CDR3 DNA reads as TGCGCCAGCAGCCCGCCGGGGGCTAACTATGGCTACACCTTC. This chain joins TRBV5-1 and TRBJ1-2; TRBD1 is a possible D gene (5 bases). The CDR3 is made up of 14 amino acids. The germline gives CDR1 SGHRS, CDR2 YFSETQ. Trimming pared 4 bases from V and 0 bases from J, leaving 10 bases between. Full variable domain (outside the CDR3, taken from reference TRBV5-1 and TRBJ1-2): KAGVTQTPRYLIKTRGQQVTLSCSPISGHRSVSWYQQTPGQGLQFLFEYFSETQRNKGNFPGRFSGRQFSNSRSEMNVSTLELGDSALYLCASSPPGANYGYTFGSGTRLTVV.

The chain uses TRBV7-2 and TRBJ2-5; 10 nucleotides match TRBD2. Trimming cost V 4 bases and J 7 bases; bases outside gene matches: 12. CDR3 length: 16 residues. Germline V gene lookup returns CDR1 SGHTA and CDR2 FQGNSA. As DNA, the CDR3 is TGTGCCAGCAGCTCAAGACATTCTAGCGGGGGCCCGACCCAGTACTTC. Its protein product is CASSSRHSSGGPTQYF.

The chain combines TRBV27 with TRBJ1-5, with D unclear. CDR3 size: 16 residues. V was clipped by 9 bases and J by 0 bases, with 18 bases between them. Germline V gene lookup returns CDR1 MNHEY and CDR2 SMNVEV (reference sequence). The CDR3 DNA reads as TGTGCCAGTTCTCGAGACCCCTGGGATAGCAATCAGCCCCAGCATTTT. It encodes CASSRDPWDSNQPQHF.

This clone occurred a few times. This chain joins TRBV19 and TRBJ1-5, with 7 bases lining up with TRBD1. This CDR3 region has 13 residues. Unmatched junction bases numbered 1, after V lost 5 bases and J lost 3 bases. The germline gives CDR1 LNHDA, CDR2 SQIVND (reference sequence). The CDR3 region has the DNA TGTGCCAGTAGTGGGACAGTCAATCAGCCCCAGCATTTT. It is translated as CASSGTVNQPQHF.

This rearrangement joins TRBV2 to TRBJ1-2, with a weak D call TRBD1 (6 bases). The CDR3 covers 15 residues. Between the trimmed V and J ends, which lost 8 bases and 4 bases, there was a span of 20 bases. Looked up from germline, CDR1 is SNHLY and CDR2 is FYNNEI. CDR3 nucleotides: TGTGCCAGCGCTGCGGAAACAGGGCCCTCCTATGGCTACACCTTC. It specifies CASAAETGPSYGYTF.

The chain is built from TRBV4-1 and TRBJ2-1; the match to TRBD2 covers 9 bases. The CDR3 spans 15 residues. The J segment lost 10 bases and the V segment lost 0 bases, leaving 7 bases of the junction unmatched. CDR1 is MGHRA and CDR2 is YSYEKL in the germline V gene. The CDR3 coding sequence is TGCGCCAGCAGCCAAGATTGGCTAGCGGGACGGGAGCAGTTCTTC. Encoded protein: CASSQDWLAGREQFF.

This clone was found a few times. The rearrangement uses TRBV6-5 and TRBJ2-1, with D perhaps matching TRBD2 (5 bases). CDR1 is MNHEY, CDR2 SVGAGI, per germline. This CDR3 has 12 amino acids. V lost 5 bases to trimming and J lost 7 bases, with 9 bases between them. CDR3 loop: CASSGTGNEQFF. The CDR3 DNA reads as TGTGCCAGCAGTGGTACGGGGAATGAGCAGTTCTTC.

The chain employs TRBV11-2 and TRBJ2-7; the D gene could be TRBD1 or TRBD2 (5 bases each). V dropped 5 bases and J dropped 0 bases, with 14 bases sitting between them. Germline V CDR1 and CDR2: SGHAT, FQNNGV. The CDR3 consists of 15 residues. The CDR3, as DNA: TGTGCCAGCAGCCCCCTCCCGGGGCTCTCCTACGAGCAGTACTTC. It translates to CASSPLPGLSYEQYF.

This sequence joins TRBV28 and TRBJ2-1; TRBD1 is a possible D gene (5 bases). Germline lookup yields CDR1 MDHEN and CDR2 SYDVKM. V lost 4 bases and J lost 6, with 13 bases in between. The CDR3 extends over 14 amino acids. The CDR3 region has the DNA TGTGCCAGCAGTTCGCAGGGTCTAGTCAATGAGCAGTTCTTC. Translated, it gives CASSSQGLVNEQFF.

The chain combines TRBV4-3 with TRBJ2-3; the match to TRBD2 covers 7 bases. The V gene's germline CDR1 is LGHNA and CDR2 YSLEER. The CDR3 loop spans 15 amino acids. V lost 4 bases to trimming and J lost 1 base; unmatched junction nucleotides: 5. CDR3 sequence: CASSPAAGGTDTQYF. In DNA form, the CDR3 reads TGCGCCAGCAGCCCGGCGGCGGGGGGCACAGATACGCAGTATTTT.

The chain carries TRBV4-1 and TRBJ1-4; tentatively, D is TRBD1 (6 bases). The CDR3 runs 17 residues. V was shortened by 1 base and J by 2 bases, with 14 bases between the two germline ends. Germline CDR1 and CDR2: MGHRA and YSYEKL. Written as DNA, the CDR3 is TGCGCCAGCAGCCAAGGAATCGGGGGGCATACTAATGAAAAACTGTTTTTT. As protein: CASSQGIGGHTNEKLFF.

This clone occurred a few times. It is likely a read error, because the conserved phenylalanine at the end of the CDR3 is missing. V usage is TRBV29-1 and J usage is TRBJ1-2; 7 bases are shared with TRBD1. After removal of 7 bases from V and 6 bases from J, the junction contained 11 bases not matched to a gene. This CDR3 comprises 13 residues. CDR1 SQVTM and CDR2 ANQGSEA come from the germline V gene. The CDR3 reads CSALRQGSNGYTL. CDR3 coding DNA: TGCAGCGCGCTAAGACAGGGAAGTAATGGCTACACCCTC.